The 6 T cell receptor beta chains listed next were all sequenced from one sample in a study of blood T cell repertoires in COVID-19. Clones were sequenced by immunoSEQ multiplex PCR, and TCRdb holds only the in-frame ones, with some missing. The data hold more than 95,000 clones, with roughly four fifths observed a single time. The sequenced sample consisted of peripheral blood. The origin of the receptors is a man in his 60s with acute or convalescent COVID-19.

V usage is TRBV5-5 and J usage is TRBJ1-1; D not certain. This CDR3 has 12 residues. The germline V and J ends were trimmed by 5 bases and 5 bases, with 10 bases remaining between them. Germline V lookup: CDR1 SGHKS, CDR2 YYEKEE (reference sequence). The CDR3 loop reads CASRKLTTEAFF. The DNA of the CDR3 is TGTGCCAGCAGGAAACTAACGACTGAAGCTTTCTTT.

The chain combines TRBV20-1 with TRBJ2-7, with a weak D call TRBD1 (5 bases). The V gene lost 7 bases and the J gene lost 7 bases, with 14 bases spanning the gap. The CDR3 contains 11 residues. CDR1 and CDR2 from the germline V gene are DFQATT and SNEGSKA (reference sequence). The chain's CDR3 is CSVPRQGEQYF. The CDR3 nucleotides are TGCAGTGTTCCAAGGCAGGGTGAGCAGTACTTC.

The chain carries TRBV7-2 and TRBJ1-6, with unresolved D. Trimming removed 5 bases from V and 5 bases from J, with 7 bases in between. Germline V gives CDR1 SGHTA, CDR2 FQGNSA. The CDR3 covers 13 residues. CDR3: CASSPSNNSPLHF. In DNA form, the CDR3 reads TGTGCCAGCAGCCCCTCTAATAATTCACCCCTCCACTTT.

The DNA for the CDR3 is TGTGCCACCAGCAGAGATCGGGTTACTGGAAACACCATATATTTT. Protein product: CATSRDRVTGNTIYF. J is TRBJ1-3 and V is TRBV15; D ambiguous. The V end lost 0 bases, the J end lost 2 bases, and 8 bases lay between the germline ends. CDR3 size: 15 residues. CDR1 and CDR2 (germline): LNHNV, YYDKDF (reference sequence).

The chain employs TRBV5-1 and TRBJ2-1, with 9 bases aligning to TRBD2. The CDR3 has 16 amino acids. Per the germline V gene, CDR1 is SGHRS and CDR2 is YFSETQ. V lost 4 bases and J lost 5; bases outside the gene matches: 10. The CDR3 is CASSPIAGGDNNEQFF. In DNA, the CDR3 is TGCGCCAGCAGCCCGATTGCGGGAGGGGACAACAATGAGCAGTTCTTC.

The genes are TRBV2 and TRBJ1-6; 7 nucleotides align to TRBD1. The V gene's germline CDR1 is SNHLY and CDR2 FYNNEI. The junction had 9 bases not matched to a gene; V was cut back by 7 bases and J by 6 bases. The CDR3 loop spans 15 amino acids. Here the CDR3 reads CASNPFRDSNSPLHF. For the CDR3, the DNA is TGTGCCAGCAACCCCTTCCGGGACAGTAATTCACCCCTCCACTTT.